This T cell receptor beta chain was captured by sequencing in a study of cytomegalovirus exposure and HLA in healthy donors. Use of 60 Vbeta and 13 Jbeta primers characterized the PCR. Assay used: immunoSEQ multiplex PCR; TCRdb lists only in-frame clones, some missing. The table records about 170,000 clones, about 85% of them present only once. Each donor's status was that of a healthy bone marrow donor. The origin of this receptor is a young man in good health and CMV-seropositive. Sequencing used PBMCs.

CDR3 amino acids: CASSGTSGGSYNEQFF. In DNA form, the CDR3 reads TGTGCCAGCAGTGGGACTAGCGGGGGGTCTTACAATGAGCAGTTCTTC. This chain links TRBV6-1 with TRBJ2-1; TRBD2 agrees at 14 bases. The CDR3 is 16 amino acids. V shed 4 bases, J shed 4 bases, and the junction held 3 bases outside the gene matches. Germline CDR1 MNHNS, CDR2 SASEGT.